A selection of T cell receptor beta chains follows, all from one sample in a study of metastatic and nonmetastatic thyroid tumors. With MiXCR, TCRdb called clones anew from the PCR reads. The sample lists about 20,000 clones, approximately 35% occurring once. The sequencing input was blood. The source is a male donor with papillary thyroid cancer or a benign thyroid nodule (not recorded which). Some clones in this sample may be carry-over from other donors' samples. Both conserved end residues are part of each CDR3. A D gene is named only where the DNA matches it firmly. Part of the rows lack a size; the others show once, few, many or a class for expanded clones.

V	length	size	D	J	DNA	CDR3
TRBV24-1	16	few	TRBD1	TRBJ2-1	TGTGCCACCAGTGATTTTGGACAGGGAGTGGGAAATGAGCAGTTCTTC	CATSDFGQGVGNEQFF
TRBV7-2	14	many	TRBD2	TRBJ2-3	TGTGCCAGCAGACTAGCGGGGCCCACAGATACGCAGTATTTT	CASRLAGPTDTQYF
TRBV20-1	14	.	.	TRBJ2-7	TGCAGTGCTAGAGGGGGGACATGGGTAAACGAGCAGTACTTC	CSARGGTWVNEQYF
TRBV20-1	12	.	.	TRBJ2-3	TGCAGTGCTAGGGGACAAACAGATACGCAGTATTTT	CSARGQTDTQYF
TRBV9	17	.	TRBD1	TRBJ2-2	TGTGCCAGCAGCCCGACAGGGGCCGCATCCAACACCGGGGAGCTGTTTTTT	CASSPTGAASNTGELFF
TRBV15	17	.	.	TRBJ2-1	TGTGCCACCAGCAGAGTACCGTACGCGCACTCCTACAATGAGCAGTTCTTC	CATSRVPYAHSYNEQFF
TRBV20-1	13	once	.	TRBJ1-1	TGCAGTGCTAGAGGGACAGTGAACACTGAAGCTTTCTTT	CSARGTVNTEAFF
TRBV15	15	few	.	TRBJ1-1	TGTGCCACCAGCAGAGATCGGTGGGGAAACACTGAAGCTTTCTTT	CATSRDRWGNTEAFF
TRBV6-2/TRBV6-3	12	few	.	TRBJ2-7	TGTGCCAGCAGTTACGGTCTCAACGAGCAGTACTTC	CASSYGLNEQYF
TRBV11-1	15	.	.	TRBJ2-3	TGTGCCAGCAGCTTAGCGCGGTCTAGCGCAGATACGCAGTATTTT	CASSLARSSADTQYF
TRBV6-2/TRBV6-3	14	.	.	TRBJ1-5	TGTGCCAGCAGTTACTTAAGGGGGGGTCAGCCCCAGCATTTT	CASSYLRGGQPQHF
TRBV10-1	13	.	.	TRBJ2-7	TGCGCCAGCAGTGATGGGGCATCCTACGAGCAGTACTTC	CASSDGASYEQYF
TRBV28	15	many	.	TRBJ1-4	TGTGCCAGCACCTTCAGGGGCGCAACTAATGAAAAACTGTTTTTT	CASTFRGATNEKLFF
TRBV6-1	14	few	.	TRBJ2-1	TGTGCCAGCAGTGTATCGGCCGCCAACTTTGAGCAGTTCTTC	CASSVSAANFEQFF
TRBV10-3	14	.	.	TRBJ2-7	TGTGCCATCAGTGAGTTGGGATCAAACTACGAGCAGTACTTC	CAISELGSNYEQYF
TRBV29-1	13	.	TRBD2	TRBJ2-7	TGCAGCGTCAAGGGACTAGCGGAATACGAGCAGTACTTC	CSVKGLAEYEQYF
TRBV18	13	.	TRBD2	TRBJ2-7	TGTGCCAGCTCACCACCAGCGGGGGTCGAGCAGTACTTC	CASSPPAGVEQYF
TRBV3-1	15	.	TRBD2	TRBJ2-5	TGTGCCAGCAGCCAAGTTCCGGGCGGGAGAGAGACCCAGTACTTC	CASSQVPGGRETQYF
TRBV6-1	15	many	.	TRBJ2-1	TGTGCCAGCAGTGAAACCGGGACTCCGAGGAATGAGCAGTTCTTC	CASSETGTPRNEQFF
TRBV28	15	many	.	TRBJ1-5	TGTGCCAGCAGATACGACAATTTATATCTTCAGCCCCAGCATTTT	CASRYDNLYLQPQHF
TRBV7-9	12	many	.	TRBJ2-7	TGTGCCAGCAGCTTAGTCCCCTACGAGCAGTACTTC	CASSLVPYEQYF
TRBV4-1	18	many	TRBD2	TRBJ2-1	TGCGCCAGCAGCCAAGATCCAGCGGGAGGGCCACCCTACAATGAGCAGTTCTTC	CASSQDPAGGPPYNEQFF
TRBV4-1	13	.	.	TRBJ2-7	TGCGCCAGCAGCCTCGCCCTGGAGTTAGAGCAGTACTTC	CASSLALELEQYF
TRBV7-9	13	.	.	TRBJ2-7	TGTGCCAGCAGCCCCCCCTCGGGCTACGAGCAGTACTTC	CASSPPSGYEQYF
TRBV15	15	medium-sized	TRBD1	TRBJ1-1	TGTGCCACCAGCGACCCCGGGACAGAGAACACTGAAGCTTTCTTT	CATSDPGTENTEAFF
TRBV29-1	12	medium-sized	.	TRBJ2-3	TGCAGCGTTGTCGTAGTCTCAGATACGCAGTATTTT	CSVVVVSDTQYF
TRBV30	16	many	TRBD2	TRBJ2-3	TGTGCCTGGAGTGCCGGACTAGCGGGAGGGACAGATACGCAGTATTTT	CAWSAGLAGGTDTQYF
TRBV20-1	13	medium-sized	.	TRBJ2-7	TGCAGTGCGGCGAGGGGTGTTTTCTACGAGCAGTACTTC	CSAARGVFYEQYF
TRBV28	20	many	.	TRBJ1-1	TGTGCCAGCAGTTTTCCCGAAGGGGAGAGCAGGGAAGGGCCTGACACTGAAGCTTTCTTT	CASSFPEGESREGPDTEAFF
TRBV6-2/TRBV6-3	17	many	TRBD2	TRBJ2-1	TGTGCCAGCAGTTCCCCCAATAGCGGGAGTTTCGGGTATGAGCAGTTCTTC	CASSSPNSGSFGYEQFF
TRBV6-2/TRBV6-3	14	many	.	TRBJ2-2	TGTGCCAGCAGGAGAACTAGAGAAGCCGGGGAGCTGTTTTTT	CASRRTREAGELFF
TRBV12-3/TRBV12-4	13	medium-sized	.	TRBJ2-7	TGTGCCAGCAGTTTGGCCAGCTCCTACGAGCAGTACTTC	CASSLASSYEQYF
TRBV5-5	15	.	.	TRBJ1-4	TGTGCCAGCAGCTTGGATTTGGGCCAGTCTGTGAAACTGTTTTTT	CASSLDLGQSVKLFF
TRBV27	18	many	TRBD1	TRBJ2-5	TGTGCCAGCAGTGCCCGCCCGGGACAGGGGTATTTATCTGAGACCCAGTACTTC	CASSARPGQGYLSETQYF
TRBV20-1	12	many	.	TRBJ2-7	TGCAGTGCTAGTATGGGGGTTGGAGAGCAGTACTTC	CSASMGVGEQYF
TRBV3-1	14	.	.	TRBJ2-7	TGTGCCAGCAGCCTACAGGGATTCACCTACGAGCAGTACTTC	CASSLQGFTYEQYF
TRBV7-6	14	few	TRBD1	TRBJ2-7	TGTGCCAGCAGCGCATTACAGGGGTCCTACGAGCAGTACTTC	CASSALQGSYEQYF
TRBV28	14	many	TRBD1	TRBJ1-2	TGTGCCAGCAGTTGGGACAGTGGGGACTATGGCTACACCTTC	CASSWDSGDYGYTF
TRBV30	11	.	.	TRBJ2-7	TGTGCCTGGAGTATATCCTACGAGCAGTACTTC	CAWSISYEQYF
TRBV30	15	.	.	TRBJ1-3	TGTGCCTGGAGTGTAGGGGGGCACTCTGGAAACACCATATATTTT	CAWSVGGHSGNTIYF
TRBV6-2/TRBV6-3	15	few	.	TRBJ1-6	TGTGCCAGCAGTTACCCTCGGGACGATAATTCACCCCTCCACTTT	CASSYPRDDNSPLHF
TRBV5-1	15	.	.	TRBJ1-6	TGCGCCAGCAGCCCGGGACGGCCTTATAATTCACCCCTCCACTTT	CASSPGRPYNSPLHF
TRBV12-3/TRBV12-4	13	few	.	TRBJ1-5	TGTGCCAGCAGTGAGGGCCCAGGTCAGCCCCAGCATTTT	CASSEGPGQPQHF
TRBV18	15	.	.	TRBJ1-5	TGTGCCAGCTCCTCTCAGGCCAGGGCGAACCAGCCCCAGCATTTT	CASSSQARANQPQHF
TRBV30	15	once	TRBD2	TRBJ2-1	TGTGCCTGGACTAAGGGACTAGCGGGACTCAATGAGCAGTTCTTC	CAWTKGLAGLNEQFF
TRBV6-1	18	many	.	TRBJ2-3	TGTGCCAGCAGTGAAGCGCGGCAGAACAGGGCTAGCACAGATACGCAGTATTTT	CASSEARQNRASTDTQYF
TRBV18	13	.	.	TRBJ2-7	TGTGCCAGCTCACCAGTCCCCTCCTACGAGCAGTACTTC	CASSPVPSYEQYF
TRBV5-1	15	.	TRBD1	TRBJ2-5	TGCGCCAGCAGCTTGGGGGCAGGGGGCAGCCAGACCCAGTACTTC	CASSLGAGGSQTQYF
TRBV24-1	16	many	.	TRBJ2-1	TGTGCCACCAGTGATTTAGAGGTAAGGTCCTACAATGAGCAGTTCTTC	CATSDLEVRSYNEQFF
TRBV5-1	13	.	.	TRBJ1-5	TGCGCCAGCAGCCCGACGGGAAATCAGCCCCAGCATTTT	CASSPTGNQPQHF
TRBV18	13	.	.	TRBJ1-1	TGTGCCAGCTCACCACGGGCTTTCACTGAAGCTTTCTTT	CASSPRAFTEAFF
TRBV7-8	18	once	TRBD1	TRBJ2-6	TGTGCCAGCAGCCGCAGGGGGCTCGACCTCTCTGGGGCCAACGTCCTGACTTTC	CASSRRGLDLSGANVLTF
TRBV11-2	14	medium-sized	TRBD1	TRBJ2-7	TGTGCCAGCAGCTTAGGACAGGGGCCGTACGAGCAGTACTTC	CASSLGQGPYEQYF
TRBV6-1	15	many	TRBD1	TRBJ2-1	TGTGCCAGCAGTTCCAACAGGGGGCTCTACAATGAGCAGTTCTTC	CASSSNRGLYNEQFF
TRBV6-1	15	medium-sized	.	TRBJ2-2	TGTGCCAGCAGGGTTAACCCCCTGAACACCGGGGAGCTGTTTTTT	CASRVNPLNTGELFF
TRBV30	14	.	TRBD1	TRBJ2-7	TGTGCCTGGAATCCCGGGACAGGGGGCTACGAGCAGTACTTC	CAWNPGTGGYEQYF
TRBV20-1	13	.	.	TRBJ2-7	TGCAGTGCCAGACTAGAGAGCTCCTACGAGCAGTACTTC	CSARLESSYEQYF
TRBV5-1	13	.	TRBD1	TRBJ1-6	TGCGCCAGCAGCCGGGACAGTTTTTCACCCCTCCACTTT	CASSRDSFSPLHF
TRBV12-3/TRBV12-4	12	few	.	TRBJ2-2	TGTGCCAGCAGCACTTTCTCGTGGGAGCTGTTTTTT	CASSTFSWELFF
TRBV30	13	.	.	TRBJ1-2	TGTGCCTGGCGAAGGAAGGGGGAGAATGGCTACACCTTC	CAWRRKGENGYTF